This T cell receptor beta chain is from a study of beta chain features in type 1 diabetes. In its sample, this clone was seen a few times. Its antigen remains unknown. Researchers reported sorting CD4+ naive, central memory, regulatory and stem cell-like memory cells via CD45RO/CCR7/CD25/CD127/CD95/CD27. Sequencing targeted expressed TCRB transcripts, as all isolated RNA had been reverse transcribed. Naive, central memory and regulatory T cell samples yielded about 4 million reads on average. Profiling relied on immunoSEQ multiplex PCR, and the TCRdb table lists in-frame clones only, not all of them. The sample carries hundreds of thousands of clones, 11% to 15% recorded once. CDR3 length: 14 residues. Germline V gene data show CDR1 as MNHNY and CDR2 as SVGAGI (reference sequence). J gave up 7 bases and V 5 bases, and 9 bases lay outside the gene matches. General study points: Sequencing of cDNA might inflate the share of cells that strongly express TCR. People with Type 1 diabetes carried modestly yet significantly shorter TCRB CDR3s in all four CD4+ subsets.

Material for sequencing was naive CD4+ T cells from blood. The V call is TRBV6-6, the J call TRBJ1-2; 8 bases agree with TRBD1. The source is a woman aged 40 to 50 in good health. CDR3: CASSTGQAFSGYTF. The DNA of the CDR3 is TGTGCCAGCAGTACGGGACAGGCTTTTTCTGGCTACACCTTC.